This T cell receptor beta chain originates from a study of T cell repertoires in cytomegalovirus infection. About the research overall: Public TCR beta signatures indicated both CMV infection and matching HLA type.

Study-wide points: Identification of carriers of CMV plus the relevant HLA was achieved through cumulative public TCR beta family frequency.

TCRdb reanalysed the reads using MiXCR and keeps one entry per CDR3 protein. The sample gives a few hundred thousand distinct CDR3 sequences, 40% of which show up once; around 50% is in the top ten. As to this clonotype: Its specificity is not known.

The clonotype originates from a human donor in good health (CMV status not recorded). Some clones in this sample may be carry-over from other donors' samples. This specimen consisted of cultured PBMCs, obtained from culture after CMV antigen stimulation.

Written as DNA, the CDR3 is TGTGCCAGCAGCGTAGCTGCGGGGGACAGGGGGTTGCTTGGCTACACCTTC. The encoded protein is CASSVAAGDRGLLGYTF. This chain links TRBV9 with TRBJ1-2, with 11 bases matching TRBD1. CDR3 length equals 17 residues. Trimming took 0 bases from V and 7 from J; bases not matched to a gene: 11. The V gene's germline CDR1 is SGDLS and CDR2 YYNGEE.